The 21 T cell receptor beta chains in this list originate from one sample, sequenced in a study of blood T cell repertoires in COVID-19. Repertoires were generated with immunoSEQ multiplex PCR, while TCRdb's copy carries only in-frame clones and drops some. The profile shows 120,000 to 150,000 clones, about 85% of them singletons. Sequencing used peripheral blood. These receptor sequences come from a human donor in a cohort sampled during active COVID-19.

J is TRBJ1-6 and V is TRBV7-8, with D unclear. The CDR3 length is 16 residues. Germline V gene sequence: CDR1 SGHVS, CDR2 FQNEAQ. Trimming removed 4 bases at V and 7 bases at J, with 17 bases between. The CDR3 spells CASSSRFGVGNSPLHF. The CDR3 coding sequence is TGTGCCAGCAGCTCCCGTTTCGGGGTGGGGAATTCACCCCTCCACTTT.

The V call is TRBV28, the J call TRBJ2-7; 14 bases align to TRBD2. V dropped 2 bases and J dropped 3; count of bases not matched to a gene: 6. This CDR3 comprises 17 residues. CDR1 is MDHEN and CDR2 is SYDVKM in the germline V gene. The CDR3 is CASSLGTSGRGDYEQYF. The CDR3 DNA reads as TGTGCCAGCAGTTTAGGGACTAGCGGGAGAGGGGACTACGAGCAGTACTTC.

The DNA of the CDR3 is TGTGCCAGCAGCCCTTGGGACAGGAGCTCTGGAAACACCATATATTTT. This gives the protein CASSPWDRSSGNTIYF. V and J are TRBV9 and TRBJ1-3, with 8 nucleotides matching TRBD1. This CDR3 spans 16 amino acids. The junction had 6 bases not matched to a gene; V was cut back by 4 bases and J by 0 bases. Germline V CDR1 and CDR2: SGDLS, YYNGEE.

CDR3 sequence reads: CASSPPRGDTEAFF. CDR3 bases: TGTGCCAGCAGCCCCCCCCGGGGAGACACTGAAGCTTTCTTT. The chain has TRBV9 and TRBJ1-1; D not resolved. V was trimmed by 4 bases and J by 3 bases, leaving 13 bases between them. The CDR3 extends over 14 amino acids. The V gene's germline CDR1 is SGDLS and CDR2 YYNGEE.

V and J are TRBV30 and TRBJ1-5, with D possibly being TRBD1 (5 bases). The CDR3 loop spans 14 amino acids. Germline CDR1 GTSNPN, CDR2 SVGIG (reference sequence). V lost 2 bases to trimming and J lost 6 bases, with 14 bases between them. The CDR3 spells CAWSSSRGGQPQHF. CDR3 DNA: TGTGCCTGGAGTTCGTCTCGGGGGGGTCAGCCCCAGCATTTT.

This rearrangement joins TRBV2 to TRBJ1-5; TRBD1 might be the D (5 bases). Germline V gene lookup returns CDR1 SNHLY and CDR2 FYNNEI. Trimming removed 0 bases from V and 7 bases from J, with 16 bases in between. This CDR3 is 16 amino acids long. The chain's CDR3 is CASSEARGVGRQPQHF. As DNA, the CDR3 is TGTGCCAGCAGTGAAGCGCGGGGGGTTGGCCGGCAGCCCCAGCATTTT. Together with reference TRBV2 and TRBJ1-5, the CDR3 gives the full variable domain: EPEVTQTPSHQVTQMGQEVILRCVPISNHLYFYWYRQILGQKVEFLVSFYNNEISEKSEIFDDQFSVERPDGSNFTLKIRSTKLEDSAMYFCASSEARGVGRQPQHFGDGTRLSIL.

The rearrangement joins TRBV25-1 to TRBJ2-1; D may be TRBD1 (8 bases). The germline V gene has CDR1 MGHDK and CDR2 SYGVNS. The CDR3 extends over 16 amino acids. Trimming removed 6 bases from V and 4 bases from J, with 19 bases in between. CDR3 sequence reads: CASRRGGTGAYNEQFF. The DNA of the CDR3 is TGTGCCAGCAGGAGGGGGGGGACAGGCGCTTACAATGAGCAGTTCTTC.

The chain recombines TRBV27 with TRBJ2-7; 7 bases match TRBD2. CDR3 size: 15 residues. Germline values: CDR1 MNHEY, CDR2 SMNVEV (reference sequence). V lost 3 bases and J lost 5; bases outside the gene matches: 10. The chain's CDR3 is CASSFRGEGIDEQYF. The CDR3 DNA is TGTGCCAGCAGTTTCCGGGGGGAGGGAATTGACGAGCAGTACTTC.

The chain combines TRBV19 with TRBJ1-2; D is possibly TRBD1 (6 bases). This CDR3 region has 14 residues. V was clipped by 8 bases and J by 2 bases, with 15 bases between them. The V gene's germline CDR1 is LNHDA and CDR2 SQIVND (reference sequence). CDR3 DNA sequence: TGTGCCAGTTCACCTGGACAGACGAACTATGGCTACACCTTC. Its protein is CASSPGQTNYGYTF. Variable domain in full (rest from reference TRBV19 and TRBJ1-2): DGGITQSPKYLFRKEGQNVTLSCEQNLNHDAMYWYRQDPGQGLRLIYYSQIVNDFQKGDIAEGYSVSREKKESFPLTVTSAQKNPTAFYLCASSPGQTNYGYTFGSGTRLTVV.

CDR3 sequence reads: CASSQAGTSGRNEQFF. The DNA for the CDR3 is TGCGCCAGCAGCCAAGCCGGGACTAGCGGGAGGAATGAGCAGTTCTTC. The chain uses TRBV4-1 and TRBJ2-1; 15 bases are shared with TRBD2. J gave up 7 bases and V 1 base, and 2 bases lay outside the gene matches. CDR3 length: 16 residues. Germline-derived CDR1 and CDR2 are MGHRA and YSYEKL.

This chain connects TRBV5-1 to TRBJ2-2, with TRBD1 matching 8 bases. The CDR3 loop spans 16 amino acids. The germline V gene encodes CDR1 SGHRS and CDR2 YFSETQ. V shed 1 base, J shed 0 bases, and the junction held 2 bases outside the gene matches. As DNA, the CDR3 is TGCGCCAGCAGCTTGCAGGGGGCTGCGAACACCGGGGAGCTGTTTTTT. Amino acids: CASSLQGAANTGELFF.

This clone was found once. This rearrangement joins TRBV5-5 to TRBJ2-7; D might be TRBD2 (6 bases). Germline CDR1 and CDR2: SGHKS and YYEKEE (reference sequence). The CDR3 runs 15 residues. The V gene lost 2 bases and the J gene lost 3 bases, with 15 bases spanning the gap. Here the CDR3 DNA reads TGTGCCAGCAGCTTTGCGGCGGGACTTGGCTACGAGCAGTACTTC. It is translated as CASSFAAGLGYEQYF.

The rearrangement links TRBV5-1 to TRBJ2-1; 8 bases are a match to TRBD2. CDR3 size: 14 residues. Trimming removed 4 bases from V and 8 bases from J; junction bases left unmatched: 8. Germline loops: CDR1 SGHRS, CDR2 YFSETQ. CDR3 loop: CASSRAGVEDEQFF. For the CDR3, the DNA is TGCGCCAGCAGCCGAGCGGGAGTGGAGGATGAGCAGTTCTTC.

The rearrangement links TRBV6-2 or TRBV6-3 to TRBJ1-5; 10 nucleotides match TRBD1. The CDR3 extends over 18 amino acids. The J segment lost 0 bases and the V segment lost 0 bases, leaving 5 bases of the junction unmatched. From germline, CDR1 is MNHEY and CDR2 SVGEGT. The CDR3 sequence is CASSYSAGTGDSNQPQHF. The CDR3 DNA sequence: TGTGCCAGCAGTTACTCCGCCGGGACAGGGGATAGCAATCAGCCCCAGCATTTT.

The V and J genes are TRBV14 and TRBJ1-4, with 7 bases aligning to TRBD1. The CDR3 spans 15 residues. J lost 1 base, V lost 2 bases, and 1 base had no gene match. CDR1 is SGHDN, CDR2 FVKESK, per germline. CDR3 nucleotide sequence: TGTGCCAGCAGCCAAAACAGGGGAACTAATGAAAAACTGTTTTTT. Encoded protein: CASSQNRGTNEKLFF.

This clone is a singleton in its sample. V usage is TRBV29-1 and J usage is TRBJ2-1; 10 bases map to TRBD2. The CDR3 loop spans 15 amino acids. The V gene end was trimmed by 7 bases and the J gene end by 8 bases; junction bases not matched to a gene: 14. The germline V gene encodes CDR1 SQVTM and CDR2 ANQGSEA. The CDR3 region is CSARTSGNTGHEQFF. CDR3 in DNA: TGCAGCGCTCGGACTAGCGGAAACACCGGGCATGAGCAGTTCTTC.

CDR3 residues: CASSQDQGYTQYF. DNA for the CDR3: TGCGCCAGCAGCCAGGACCAGGGATATACGCAGTATTTT. The chain carries TRBV4-3 and TRBJ2-3; D is perhaps TRBD1 (5 bases). Per the germline V gene, CDR1 is LGHNA and CDR2 is YSLEER. CDR3 length: 13 residues. Trimming took off 3 bases at V and 7 bases at J, with 11 bases between the two ends.

This chain joins TRBV18 and TRBJ2-7; D uncertain. The CDR3 covers 13 residues. Germline lookup yields CDR1 KGHSH and CDR2 LQKENI. V gave up 0 bases and J gave up 4 bases, with 7 bases separating them. CDR3 loop: CASSPPSQYEQYF. DNA for the CDR3: TGTGCCAGCTCACCACCCTCACAATACGAGCAGTACTTC.

This clone was detected only a few times. This chain uses TRBV7-3 with TRBJ2-1, with 15 bases aligning to TRBD2. This CDR3 is 16 amino acids long. V lost 5 bases and J lost 6; bases outside the gene matches: 5. Germline CDR1 is SGHTA and CDR2 is FQGTGA. This CDR3 is CASSPRTSGRANEQFF. CDR3 bases: TGTGCCAGCAGCCCCCGGACTAGCGGGAGGGCCAATGAGCAGTTCTTC. The full variable domain, its missing parts supplied by reference TRBV7-3 and TRBJ2-1, is GAGVSQTPSNKVTEKGKYVELRCDPISGHTALYWYRQSLGQGPEFLIYFQGTGAADDSGLPNDRFFAVRPEGSVSTLKIQRTERGDSAVYLCASSPRTSGRANEQFFGPGTRLTVL.

The count of this clone is one. The chain combines TRBV28 with TRBJ2-3, with 10 positions matching TRBD2. V lost 3 bases and J lost 3; bases outside the gene matches: 6. Germline CDR1 reads MDHEN; CDR2 reads SYDVKM. The CDR3 spans 16 residues. The CDR3 protein is CASSFRTSGITDTQYF. CDR3 sequence (DNA): TGTGCCAGCAGTTTCCGAACTAGCGGGATTACAGATACGCAGTATTTT. The full variable domain, rest sourced from reference TRBV28 and TRBJ2-3, is DVKVTQSSRYLVKRTGEKVFLECVQDMDHENMFWYRQDPGLGLRLIYFSYDVKMKEKGDIPEGYSVSREKKERFSLILESASTNQTSMYLCASSFRTSGITDTQYFGPGTRLTVL.

CDR3 nucleotides: TGCGCCAGCAGCCTCCTGGGGCGACAAGAGACCCAGTACTTC. Translating gives CASSLLGRQETQYF. The chain carries TRBV5-1 and TRBJ2-5, with D perhaps matching TRBD1 (5 bases). CDR3 size: 14 residues. The V gene lost 4 bases and the J gene lost 2 bases, with 12 bases spanning the gap. Germline assignment: CDR1 SGHRS and CDR2 YFSETQ.